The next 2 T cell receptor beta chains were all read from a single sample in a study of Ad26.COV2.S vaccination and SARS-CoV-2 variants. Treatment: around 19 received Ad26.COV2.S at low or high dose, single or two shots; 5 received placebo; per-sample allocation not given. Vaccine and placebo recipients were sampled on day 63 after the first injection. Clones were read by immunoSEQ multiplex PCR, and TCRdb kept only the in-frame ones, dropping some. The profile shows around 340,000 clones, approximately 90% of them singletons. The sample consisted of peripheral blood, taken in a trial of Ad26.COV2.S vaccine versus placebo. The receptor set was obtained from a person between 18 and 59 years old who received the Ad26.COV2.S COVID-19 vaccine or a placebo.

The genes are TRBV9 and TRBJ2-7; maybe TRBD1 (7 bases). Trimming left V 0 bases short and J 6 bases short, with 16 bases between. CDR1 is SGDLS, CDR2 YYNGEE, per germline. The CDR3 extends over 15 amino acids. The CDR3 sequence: CASSVVAGGFSEQYF. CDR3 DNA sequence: TGTGCCAGCAGCGTAGTGGCAGGGGGGTTTTCCGAGCAGTACTTC.

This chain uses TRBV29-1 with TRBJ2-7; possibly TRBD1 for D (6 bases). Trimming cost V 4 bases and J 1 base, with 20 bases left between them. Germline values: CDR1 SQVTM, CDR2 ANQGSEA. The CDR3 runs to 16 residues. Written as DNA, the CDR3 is TGCAGCGTTGTAGGGGGAACGAAGGATGCGTCCTACGAGCAGTACTTC. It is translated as CSVVGGTKDASYEQYF.